This entry describes one T cell receptor (beta chain). Generated by immunoSEQ multiplex PCR, the TCRdb table keeps only in-frame clones and is missing some. The data show fewer than 70,000 clones, 87% seen once. This entry belongs to a study of OX40 agonist ivuxolimab in advanced cancers. Study overall: Every 2 weeks, ivuxolimab was infused into the patients intravenously at between 0.01 and 10 mg/kg.

Peripheral blood came from all dose cohorts at three timepoints. This material consisted of CD4+ or CD8+ T cells sorted from blood, taken in a trial of the OX40 agonist ivuxolimab. The receptor was isolated from an adult with an advanced solid tumor such as melanoma, head and neck, liver or kidney cancer.

CDR3 sequence reads: CATFEAGGETQYF. The CDR3 coding sequence is TGTGCCACCTTCGAGGCAGGGGGGGAGACCCAGTACTTC. The V gene is TRBV28, the J gene TRBJ2-5, with TRBD1 as a possible D gene (7 bases). This CDR3 spans 13 amino acids. Between the trimmed V and J ends, which lost 10 bases and 5 bases, there was a span of 17 bases. Germline CDR1 and CDR2: MDHEN and SYDVKM.